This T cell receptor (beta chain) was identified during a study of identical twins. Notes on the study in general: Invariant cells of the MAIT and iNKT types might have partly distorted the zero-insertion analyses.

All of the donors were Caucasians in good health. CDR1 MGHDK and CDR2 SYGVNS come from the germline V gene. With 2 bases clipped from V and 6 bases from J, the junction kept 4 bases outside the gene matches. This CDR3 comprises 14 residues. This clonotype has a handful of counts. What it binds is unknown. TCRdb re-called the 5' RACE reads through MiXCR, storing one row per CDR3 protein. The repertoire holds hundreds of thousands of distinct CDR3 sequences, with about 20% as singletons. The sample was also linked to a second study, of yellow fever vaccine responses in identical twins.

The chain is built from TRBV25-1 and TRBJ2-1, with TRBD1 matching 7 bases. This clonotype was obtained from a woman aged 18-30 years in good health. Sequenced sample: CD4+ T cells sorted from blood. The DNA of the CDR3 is TGTGCCAGCAGTGAAAGACAGGGTCGCAATGAGCAGTTCTTC. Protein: CASSERQGRNEQFF.